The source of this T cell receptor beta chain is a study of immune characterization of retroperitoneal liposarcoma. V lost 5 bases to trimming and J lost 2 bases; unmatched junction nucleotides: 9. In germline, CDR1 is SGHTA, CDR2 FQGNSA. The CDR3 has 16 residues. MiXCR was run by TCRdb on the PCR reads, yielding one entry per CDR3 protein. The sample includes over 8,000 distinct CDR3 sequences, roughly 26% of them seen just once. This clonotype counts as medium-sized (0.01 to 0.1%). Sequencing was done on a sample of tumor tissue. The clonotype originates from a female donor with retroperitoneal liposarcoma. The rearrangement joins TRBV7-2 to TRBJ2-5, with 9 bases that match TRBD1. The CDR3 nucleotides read TGTGCCAGCAGCCGGACAGGGGTCCCCCAACAAGAGACCCAGTACTTC. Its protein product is CASSRTGVPQQETQYF.